One and the same sample provided the 30 T cell receptor beta chains below, sequenced in a study of PD-1 blockade in classical Hodgkin lymphoma. Documented time point: newly diagnosed, previously untreated cHL patient sample. Libraries were prepared by immunoSEQ multiplex PCR; TCRdb keeps only in-frame clonotypes and omits some of them. This sample carries more than 20,000 clones, roughly 94% of them seen once, and the ten largest clones take 5% to 6.5%. Sample: peripheral blood mononuclear cells (PBMCs). These receptors all come from a human donor with classical Hodgkin lymphoma.

By sample fraction, this clone is large (0.1 to 1%). The chain joins TRBV7-3 to TRBJ2-7; maybe TRBD1 (6 bases). The germline V gene has CDR1 SGHTA and CDR2 FQGTGA. The V end lost 0 bases, the J end lost 3 bases, and 12 bases lay between the germline ends. The CDR3 loop spans 15 amino acids. The CDR3 DNA reads TGTGCCAGCAGCTTAACGCCACAGGGCAACTACGAGCAGTACTTC. Its protein product is CASSLTPQGNYEQYF.

This clone appeared a single time. The CDR3 region has the DNA TGTGCCAGCAGCTTGGCCGGGGGAGATACGCAGTATTTT. As protein: CASSLAGGDTQYF. The chain joins TRBV5-4 to TRBJ2-3, with D possibly matching TRBD2 (6 bases). V was pared by 0 bases and J by 5 bases, with 7 bases between. The CDR3 extends over 13 amino acids. Germline V gene lookup returns CDR1 SGHNT and CDR2 YYREEE (reference sequence).

The gene calls are TRBV5-6 and TRBJ1-1; D is unresolved. V was trimmed by 3 bases and J by 1 base, leaving 4 bases between them. CDR1 is SGHDT and CDR2 is YYEEEE in the germline V gene. The CDR3 spans 12 residues. CDR3 coding DNA: TGTGCCAGCAGCTGGGGGAACACTGAAGCTTTCTTT. This sequence encodes CASSWGNTEAFF.

The CDR3 here is CASSFAGARNQPQHF. The CDR3 DNA sequence: TGTGCCAGCAGTTTCGCGGGGGCTCGCAATCAGCCCCAGCATTTT. V and J are TRBV27 and TRBJ1-5; perhaps TRBD1 as D (6 bases). The germline V gene has CDR1 MNHEY and CDR2 SMNVEV (reference sequence). This CDR3 is built from 15 residues. V lost 3 bases to trimming and J lost 2 bases, with 11 bases between them.

The chain recombines TRBV18 with TRBJ2-3, with no clear D. The germline V and J ends were trimmed by 3 bases and 4 bases, with 20 bases remaining between them. The CDR3 runs 17 residues. Germline V CDR1 and CDR2: KGHSH, LQKENI. The CDR3 DNA follows: TGTGCCAGCTCACCTCGAACCATCCAAGCAAGTGCAGATACGCAGTATTTT. Translating it yields CASSPRTIQASADTQYF.

The chain employs TRBV9 and TRBJ2-1; 13 nucleotides agree with TRBD2. The J segment lost 13 bases and the V segment lost 3 bases, leaving 4 bases of the junction unmatched. CDR1 and CDR2 (germline): SGDLS, YYNGEE. The CDR3 extends over 13 amino acids. CDR3 sequence (DNA): TGTGCCAGCAGCGGAGGACTAGCGGGGGCTCAGTTCTTC. This encodes CASSGGLAGAQFF.

The chain uses TRBV2 and TRBJ1-1; 12 bases agree with TRBD1. Germline lookup yields CDR1 SNHLY and CDR2 FYNNEI. The CDR3 has 14 residues. The junction had 4 bases not matched to a gene; V was cut back by 6 bases and J by 5 bases. The CDR3 here is CASRGDRGRTEAFF. In DNA, the CDR3 is TGTGCCAGCAGGGGGGACAGGGGGCGAACTGAAGCTTTCTTT.

This clone was seen only once. The rearrangement joins TRBV2 to TRBJ2-7; TRBD2 is a possible D gene (5 bases). V lost 4 bases and J 0 bases, leaving 10 bases between the germline ends. The CDR3 length is 14 residues. Per germline, CDR1 SNHLY and CDR2 FYNNEI. The DNA of the CDR3 is TGTGCCAGCAGTGCCGGGGTACCCTCCTACGAGCAGTACTTC. It translates to CASSAGVPSYEQYF.

The chain combines TRBV7-9 with TRBJ2-5; 7 nucleotides line up with TRBD1. CDR1 is SEHNR and CDR2 is FQNEAQ in the germline V gene (reference sequence). The CDR3 totals 14 residues. The trim removed 3 bases at V and 3 bases at J, leaving 4 bases unmatched. CDR3 DNA: TGTGCCAGCAGCTTGAGGCAGGGGGAAGAGACCCAGTACTTC. Translated, it gives CASSLRQGEETQYF.

The V and J genes are TRBV11-2 and TRBJ1-1, with a weak D call TRBD1 (6 bases). The germline gives CDR1 SGHAT, CDR2 FQNNGV. CDR3 size: 15 residues. V lost 1 base and J 0 bases, leaving 9 bases between the germline ends. This CDR3 reads CASSLVGQMNTEAFF. As DNA, the CDR3 is TGTGCCAGCAGCTTAGTTGGACAGATGAACACTGAAGCTTTCTTT.

As DNA, the CDR3 is TGTGCCAGCACCGCGTGGCGATACAATGAGCAGTTCTTC. Translated: CASTAWRYNEQFF. The chain recombines TRBV2 with TRBJ2-1; D not certain. The CDR3 extends over 13 amino acids. V gave up 7 bases and J gave up 4 bases, with 11 bases separating them. CDR1 is SNHLY and CDR2 is FYNNEI in the germline V gene. Looking up the rest from reference TRBV2 and TRBJ2-1 gives the full variable domain: EPEVTQTPSHQVTQMGQEVILRCVPISNHLYFYWYRQILGQKVEFLVSFYNNEISEKSEIFDDQFSVERPDGSNFTLKIRSTKLEDSAMYFCASTAWRYNEQFFGPGTRLTVL.

V is TRBV5-3 and J is TRBJ1-3; D not certain. TRBV5-3 is an ORF for which the function is uncertain. This CDR3 comprises 15 residues. Trimming cost V 2 bases and J 2 bases, with 11 bases left between them. The CDR3 bases are TGTGCCAGAAGCTTACAAGACGGGGCTGGAAACACCATATATTTT. This encodes CARSLQDGAGNTIYF.

The gene calls are TRBV5-1 and TRBJ1-6, with a weak D call TRBD1 (5 bases). This CDR3 spans 16 amino acids. Trimming cost V 0 bases and J 9 bases, with 16 bases left between them. In germline, CDR1 is SGHRS, CDR2 YFSETQ. The CDR3 reads CASSLEGAQLPSPLHF. The CDR3 nucleotides are TGCGCCAGCAGCTTGGAAGGGGCCCAGCTCCCTTCACCCCTCCACTTT.

The chain couples TRBV25-1 to TRBJ2-7; the D gene is possibly TRBD1 (5 bases). Trimming removed 5 bases at V and 2 bases at J, with 16 bases between. Germline-derived CDR1 and CDR2 are MGHDK and SYGVNS. The CDR3 totals 15 residues. In nucleotides, the CDR3 is TGTGCCAGCAGTTTAGGCAGGGCCTATACCTACGAGCAGTACTTC. Translating gives CASSLGRAYTYEQYF.

The chain uses TRBV29-1 and TRBJ1-5; D uncertain. CDR1 SQVTM and CDR2 ANQGSEA come from the germline V gene. Trimming removed 5 bases at V and 6 bases at J, with 11 bases between. There are 12 residues in the CDR3. CDR3 nucleotides: TGCAGCGTTTCGGGAGTAGGTCAGCCCCAGCATTTT. As protein: CSVSGVGQPQHF.

The rearrangement links TRBV5-7 to TRBJ2-7, with TRBD1 matching 8 bases. TRBV5-7 is an open reading frame whose function is uncertain. The length of the CDR3 is 15 residues. With V trimmed by 0 bases and J by 5 bases, 7 bases remained unmatched. CDR3 sequence (DNA): TGTGCCAGCAGCTTGGCCGGGACAGGTAAGAACGAGCAGTACTTC. Protein sequence: CASSLAGTGKNEQYF.

The chain links TRBV7-9 to TRBJ2-2; a possible D gene is TRBD2 (5 bases). Germline V gene lookup returns CDR1 SEHNR and CDR2 FQNEAQ (reference sequence). With 6 bases removed from V and 5 bases from J, the gap between germline ends came to 7 bases. The CDR3 is 12 amino acids. CDR3 amino acids: CASRGGTGELFF. CDR3 in DNA: TGTGCCAGCAGAGGAGGAACCGGGGAGCTGTTTTTT.

The chain joins TRBV9 to TRBJ1-2; 10 bases are a match to TRBD1. There are 14 residues in the CDR3. J was trimmed by 2 bases and V by 4 bases; bases with no gene match: 2. The V gene's germline CDR1 is SGDLS and CDR2 YYNGEE. CDR3 coding DNA: TGTGCCAGCAGCCTGGGACAGGGGAACTATGGCTACACCTTC. Protein product: CASSLGQGNYGYTF.

A remark on this clone: Other DNA sequences from this sample encode an identical CDR3 as well. V usage is TRBV5-5 and J usage is TRBJ1-5, with 7 bases aligning to TRBD1. Trimming removed 3 bases from V and 0 bases from J; junction bases left unmatched: 3. The CDR3 contains 15 residues. Looked up from germline, CDR1 is SGHKS and CDR2 is YYEKEE (reference sequence). CDR3 amino acids: CASSSGQASNQPQHF. The CDR3 DNA sequence: TGTGCCAGCAGCTCAGGACAGGCTAGCAATCAGCCCCAGCATTTT. Together with reference TRBV5-5 and TRBJ1-5, the CDR3 gives the full variable domain: DAGVTQSPTHLIKTRGQQVTLRCSPISGHKSVSWYQQVLGQGPQFIFQYYEKEERGRGNFPDRFSARQFPNYSSELNVNALLLGDSALYLCASSSGQASNQPQHFGDGTRLSIL.

The chain has TRBV2 and TRBJ2-5; TRBD2 might be the D (6 bases). The V gene's germline CDR1 is SNHLY and CDR2 FYNNEI. The germline V and J ends were trimmed by 1 base and 4 bases, with 13 bases remaining between them. The CDR3 is 15 residues long. The CDR3 here is CASSEDAASVETQYF. The CDR3 DNA sequence: TGTGCCAGCAGTGAAGATGCTGCTAGCGTAGAGACCCAGTACTTC.

This rearrangement joins TRBV9 to TRBJ1-2, with D possibly matching TRBD1 (5 bases). CDR3 length: 13 amino acids. Germline CDR1 reads SGDLS; CDR2 reads YYNGEE. V was trimmed by 4 bases and J by 8 bases, leaving 15 bases between them. The CDR3 is CASSPVGGGGYTF. CDR3 bases: TGTGCCAGCAGCCCAGTGGGGGGAGGAGGCTACACCTTC.

CDR3 loop: CSVRTGGVNSPLHF. CDR3 nucleotide sequence: TGCAGCGTTAGGACAGGGGGCGTTAATTCACCCCTCCACTTT. The chain couples TRBV29-1 to TRBJ1-6; 11 bases map to TRBD1. The V gene end was trimmed by 5 bases and the J gene end by 6 bases; junction bases not matched to a gene: 3. Germline V gives CDR1 SQVTM, CDR2 ANQGSEA. This CDR3 comprises 14 residues.

The chain couples TRBV18 to TRBJ2-2; D possibly corresponds to TRBD1 (6 bases). The CDR3 loop spans 15 amino acids. With 4 bases removed from V and 2 bases from J, the gap between germline ends came to 11 bases. Germline CDR1 and CDR2: KGHSH and LQKENI. Written as DNA, the CDR3 is TGTGCCAGCTCACAATGGACAGAAAACACCGGGGAGCTGTTTTTT. Amino acid sequence: CASSQWTENTGELFF. The full variable domain, its missing parts supplied by reference TRBV18 and TRBJ2-2, is NAGVMQNPRHLVRRRGQEARLRCSPMKGHSHVYWYRQLPEEGLKFMVYLQKENIIDESGMPKERFSAEFPKEGPSILRIQQVVRGDSAAYFCASSQWTENTGELFFGEGSRLTVL.

The chain joins TRBV2 to TRBJ2-3, with D maybe TRBD1 (7 bases). The length of the CDR3 is 17 residues. V was clipped by 8 bases and J by 3 bases, with 24 bases between them. Germline-derived CDR1 and CDR2 are SNHLY and FYNNEI. The CDR3 DNA follows: TGTGCCAGCCGACCGGCCAGGGGGGCAACGCGGACAGATACGCAGTATTTT. As protein: CASRPARGATRTDTQYF.

The chain joins TRBV6-1 to TRBJ2-3; D is ambiguous. V lost 4 bases and J 1 base, leaving 15 bases between the germline ends. This CDR3 has 16 residues. The germline CDR1 and CDR2 sequences are MNHNS and SASEGT. The CDR3 is CASSALRWVGTDTQYF. The CDR3 DNA follows: TGTGCCAGCAGTGCCCTCAGGTGGGTGGGCACAGATACGCAGTATTTT.

The rearrangement links TRBV4-2 to TRBJ2-7; 7 bases agree with TRBD2. In germline, CDR1 is LGHNA, CDR2 YNFKEQ. The CDR3 is 16 amino acids. V lost 4 bases, J lost 0 bases, and 9 bases stayed unmatched. The CDR3 here is CASSPLAGASSYEQYF. The CDR3 bases are TGTGCCAGCAGCCCCTTAGCGGGTGCGAGCTCCTACGAGCAGTACTTC.

V and J are TRBV5-6 and TRBJ1-1; D is ambiguous. V lost 1 base to trimming and J lost 1 base, with 11 bases between them. The CDR3 extends over 15 amino acids. Per germline, CDR1 SGHDT and CDR2 YYEEEE. The CDR3 is CASSLLDSENTEAFF. CDR3 in DNA: TGTGCCAGCAGCTTGCTTGATTCGGAGAACACTGAAGCTTTCTTT.

V and J are TRBV7-9 and TRBJ2-3; D gene unclear. Trimming stripped 5 bases from V and 4 bases from J, with 19 bases between. CDR1 SEHNR and CDR2 FQNEAQ come from the germline V gene (reference sequence). This CDR3 spans 16 amino acids. DNA of the CDR3: TGTGCCAGCAGCACCGCCCTAGGGCGCAAAGCAGATACGCAGTATTTT. This sequence encodes CASSTALGRKADTQYF.

J is TRBJ2-7 and V is TRBV4-3; D is possibly TRBD1 (6 bases). Germline V gene data show CDR1 as LGHNA and CDR2 as YSLEER. CDR3 length equals 19 residues. V shed 0 bases and J shed 0 bases, with 21 bases lying between them. CDR3: CASSQDLPTGTYSSYEQYF. The CDR3, as DNA: TGCGCCAGCAGCCAAGATCTCCCTACAGGGACCTATAGCTCCTACGAGCAGTACTTC.

Only one count was recorded for this clone. The V gene is TRBV9, the J gene TRBJ2-7; D is perhaps TRBD1 (5 bases). The germline V and J ends were trimmed by 0 bases and 4 bases, with 11 bases remaining between them. Germline CDR1 is SGDLS and CDR2 is YYNGEE. The CDR3 loop spans 14 amino acids. In DNA, the CDR3 is TGTGCCAGCAGCGTAGGGGTAGGGGTGTACGAGCAGTACTTC. Its protein is CASSVGVGVYEQYF.